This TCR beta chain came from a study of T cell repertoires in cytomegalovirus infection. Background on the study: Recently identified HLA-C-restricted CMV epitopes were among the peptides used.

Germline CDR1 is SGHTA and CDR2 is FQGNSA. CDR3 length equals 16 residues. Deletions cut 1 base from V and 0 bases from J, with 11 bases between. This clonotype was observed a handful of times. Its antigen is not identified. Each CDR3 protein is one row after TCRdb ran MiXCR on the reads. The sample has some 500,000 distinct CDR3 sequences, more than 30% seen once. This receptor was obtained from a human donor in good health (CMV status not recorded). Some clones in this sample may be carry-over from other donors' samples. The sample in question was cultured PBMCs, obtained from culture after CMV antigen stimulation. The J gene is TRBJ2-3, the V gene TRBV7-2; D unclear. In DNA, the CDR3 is TGTGCCAGCAGCTTAGTTGGCACAACTAGCACAGATACGCAGTATTTT. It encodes CASSLVGTTSTDTQYF.